This T cell receptor (beta chain) was identified in a study of human T cells and chemical hapten exposure. This CDR3 has 13 residues. Germline-derived CDR1 and CDR2 are MNHEY and SMNVEV (reference sequence). The junction had 6 bases not matched to a gene; V was cut back by 9 bases and J by 4 bases. Time point noted: pre-sensitization, week 0. Treatment specified: therapeutic diphenylcyclopropenone sensitization with weekly scalp DPC. The authors' total RNA extraction used unfractionated whole blood. The library tagged each cDNA molecule with unique molecular identifiers. In the original analysis: Across samples, TCR counts had a median of about 93,000 and ranged from roughly 20,000 to 690,600. TCRdb independently ran MiXCR on the RACE reads; one entry per CDR3 protein. TCRdb's processing, not the authors' own work, is the source of the V and J calls. Seen here are almost 35,000 distinct CDR3 sequences, approximately 10% observed once, and the top ten hold 27%.

This clonotype has more than one count but fewer than ten. The clonotype comes from a man aged 50-60 years with alopecia areata. Some clones in this sample may be carry-over from other donors' samples. The input for sequencing was whole blood, taken in connection with sensitization to the hapten diphenylcyclopropenone (DPC). V is TRBV27 and J is TRBJ2-7; TRBD1 aligns across 10 bases. The chain's CDR3 is CASWDRGYYEQYF. CDR3 sequence (DNA): TGTGCCAGTTGGGACAGGGGTTATTACGAGCAGTACTTC.